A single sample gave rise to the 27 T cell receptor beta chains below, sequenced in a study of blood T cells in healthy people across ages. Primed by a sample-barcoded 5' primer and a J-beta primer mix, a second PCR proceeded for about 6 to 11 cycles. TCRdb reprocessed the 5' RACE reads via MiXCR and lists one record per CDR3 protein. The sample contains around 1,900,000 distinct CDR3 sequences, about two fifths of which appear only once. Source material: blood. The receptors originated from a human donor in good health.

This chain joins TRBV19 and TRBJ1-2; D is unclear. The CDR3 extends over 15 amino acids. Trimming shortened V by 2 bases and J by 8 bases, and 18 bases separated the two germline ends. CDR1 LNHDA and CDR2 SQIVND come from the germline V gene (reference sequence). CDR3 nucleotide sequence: TGTGCCAGTAGTATACTAACCGGACGAGTGGGCGGCTACACCTTC. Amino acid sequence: CASSILTGRVGGYTF.

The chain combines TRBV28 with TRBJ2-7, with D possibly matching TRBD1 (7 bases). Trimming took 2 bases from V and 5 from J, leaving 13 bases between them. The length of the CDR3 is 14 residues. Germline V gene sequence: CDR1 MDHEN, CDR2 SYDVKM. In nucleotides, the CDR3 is TGTGCCAGCAGTTTAGCAGGGGGGCTCCACGAGCAGTACTTC. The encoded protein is CASSLAGGLHEQYF.

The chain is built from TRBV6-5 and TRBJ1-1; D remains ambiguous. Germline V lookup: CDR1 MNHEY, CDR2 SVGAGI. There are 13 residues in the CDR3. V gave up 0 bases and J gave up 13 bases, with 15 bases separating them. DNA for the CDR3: TGTGCCAGCAGTTACTCCGGAACCAAGTACGTTTTCTTT. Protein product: CASSYSGTKYVFF.

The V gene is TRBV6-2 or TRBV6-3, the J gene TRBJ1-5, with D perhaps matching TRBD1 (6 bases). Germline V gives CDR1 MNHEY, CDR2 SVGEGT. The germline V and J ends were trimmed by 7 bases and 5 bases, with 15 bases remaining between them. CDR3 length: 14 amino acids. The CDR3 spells CASTTQGIYQPQHF. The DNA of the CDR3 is TGTGCCAGCACCACCCAGGGGATTTATCAGCCCCAGCATTTT.

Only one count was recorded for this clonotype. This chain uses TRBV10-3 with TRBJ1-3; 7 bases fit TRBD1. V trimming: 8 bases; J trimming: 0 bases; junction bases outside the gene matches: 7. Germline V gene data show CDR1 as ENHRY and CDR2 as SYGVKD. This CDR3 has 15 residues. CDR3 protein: CAIWRQGDSGNTIYF. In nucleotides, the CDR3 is TGTGCCATCTGGAGACAGGGAGACTCTGGAAACACCATATATTTT.

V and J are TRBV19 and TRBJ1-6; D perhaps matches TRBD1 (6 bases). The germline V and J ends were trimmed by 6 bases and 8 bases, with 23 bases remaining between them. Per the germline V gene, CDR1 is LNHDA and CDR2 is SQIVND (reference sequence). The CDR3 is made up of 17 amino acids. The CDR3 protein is CASRSLKGDAGYSPLHF. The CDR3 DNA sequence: TGTGCCAGTAGGAGCCTTAAGGGGGATGCCGGATATTCACCCCTCCACTTT.

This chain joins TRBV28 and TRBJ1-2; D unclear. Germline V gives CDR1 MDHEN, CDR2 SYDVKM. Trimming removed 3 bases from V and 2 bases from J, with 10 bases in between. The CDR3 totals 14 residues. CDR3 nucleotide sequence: TGTGCCAGCAGTTTTTCTCAGTTCAACTATGGCTACACCTTC. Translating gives CASSFSQFNYGYTF.

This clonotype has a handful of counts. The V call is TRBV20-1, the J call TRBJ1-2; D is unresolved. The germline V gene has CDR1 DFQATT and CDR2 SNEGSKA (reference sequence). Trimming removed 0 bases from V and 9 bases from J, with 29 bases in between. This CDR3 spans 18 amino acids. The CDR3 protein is CSARDSDRPTRAGRSYTF. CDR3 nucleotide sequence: TGCAGTGCTAGAGATTCGGACCGACCGACGAGGGCCGGTCGTAGCTACACCTTC.

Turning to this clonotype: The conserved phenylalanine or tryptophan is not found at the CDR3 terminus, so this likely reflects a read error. Here the CDR3 DNA reads TGTGCCAGCCTTTATGCAGATACGCAGTATCTT. Translated, it gives CASLYADTQYL. The J gene is TRBJ2-3, the V gene TRBV6-2 or TRBV6-3; unclear D gene. V was clipped by 8 bases and J by 4 bases, with 7 bases between them. This CDR3 is built from 11 residues. CDR1 and CDR2 from the germline V gene are MNHEY and SVGEGT.

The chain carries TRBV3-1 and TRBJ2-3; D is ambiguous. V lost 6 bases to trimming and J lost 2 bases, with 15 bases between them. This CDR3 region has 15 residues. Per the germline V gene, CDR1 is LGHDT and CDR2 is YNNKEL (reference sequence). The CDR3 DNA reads TGTGCCAGCAGTTGGTCTTTGGGATACACAGATACGCAGTATTTT. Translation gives CASSWSLGYTDTQYF.

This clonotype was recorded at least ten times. CDR3 amino acids: CASSLVAAQETQYF. Written as DNA, the CDR3 is TGTGCCAGCAGCTTAGTGGCGGCTCAAGAGACCCAGTACTTC. The chain couples TRBV7-2 to TRBJ2-5; D remains ambiguous. The V and J ends lost 1 base and 2 bases respectively, with 8 bases between them. Germline CDR1 reads SGHTA; CDR2 reads FQGNSA. This CDR3 is built from 14 residues.

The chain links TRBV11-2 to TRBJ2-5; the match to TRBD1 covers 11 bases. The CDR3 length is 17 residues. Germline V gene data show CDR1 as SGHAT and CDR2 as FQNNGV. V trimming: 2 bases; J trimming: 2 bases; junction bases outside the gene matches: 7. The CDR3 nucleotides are TGTGCCAGCAGCTTAAGCGGGACAGGGGGGGGACAAGAGACCCAGTACTTC. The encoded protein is CASSLSGTGGGQETQYF.

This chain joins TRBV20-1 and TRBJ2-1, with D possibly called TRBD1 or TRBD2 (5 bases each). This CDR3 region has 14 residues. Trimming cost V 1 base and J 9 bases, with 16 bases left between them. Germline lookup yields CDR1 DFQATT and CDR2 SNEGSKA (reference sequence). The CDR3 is CSARGVGVGAEQFF. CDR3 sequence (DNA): TGCAGTGCTAGAGGAGTCGGGGTTGGGGCTGAGCAGTTCTTC.

The CDR3 DNA sequence: TGTGCCAGCAGTTATCAGTCAGAGAACTACGAGCAGTACTTC. This codes for CASSYQSENYEQYF. The rearrangement uses TRBV6-6 and TRBJ2-4; D not resolved. The J call may not be correct, given that the DNA end is closer to TRBJ2-7. The CDR3 covers 14 residues. Germline CDR1 is MNHNY and CDR2 is SVGAGI (reference sequence).

The CDR3 DNA sequence: TGTGCCAGCAGCAAACTGGGAGTGTGGACCCGAAGCAATCAGCCCCAGCATTTT. This gives the protein CASSKLGVWTRSNQPQHF. V usage is TRBV7-8 and J usage is TRBJ1-5; D is uncertain. The CDR3 is made up of 18 amino acids. The germline gives CDR1 SGHVS, CDR2 FQNEAQ. Trimming took off 5 bases at V and 1 base at J, with 21 bases between the two ends.

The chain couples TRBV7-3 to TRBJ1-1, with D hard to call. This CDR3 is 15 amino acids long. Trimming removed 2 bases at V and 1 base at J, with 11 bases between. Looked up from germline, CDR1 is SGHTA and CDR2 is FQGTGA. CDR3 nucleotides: TGTGCCAGCAGCTTAGCGGCCCGAGCGAACACTGAAGCTTTCTTT. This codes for CASSLAARANTEAFF.

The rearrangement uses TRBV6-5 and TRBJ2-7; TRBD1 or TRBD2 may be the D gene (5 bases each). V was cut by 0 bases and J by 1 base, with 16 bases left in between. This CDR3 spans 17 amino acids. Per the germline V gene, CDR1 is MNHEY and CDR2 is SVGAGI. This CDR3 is CASSYSSQGESSYEQYF. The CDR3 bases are TGTGCCAGCAGTTACTCCTCGCAGGGAGAATCGTCCTACGAGCAGTACTTC.

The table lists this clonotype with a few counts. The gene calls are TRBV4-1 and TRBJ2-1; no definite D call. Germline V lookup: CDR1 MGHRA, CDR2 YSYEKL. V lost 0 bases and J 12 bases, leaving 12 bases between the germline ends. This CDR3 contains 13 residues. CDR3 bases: TGCGCCAGCAGCCAAGAGGGAAGTTACGGGCAGTTCTTC. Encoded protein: CASSQEGSYGQFF.

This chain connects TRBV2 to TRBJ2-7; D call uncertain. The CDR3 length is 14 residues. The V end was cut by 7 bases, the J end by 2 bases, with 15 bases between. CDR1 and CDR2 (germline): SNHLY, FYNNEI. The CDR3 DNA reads TGTGCCAGCAAGAGTCGGGCCCTTCCCTACGAGCAGTACTTC. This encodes CASKSRALPYEQYF.

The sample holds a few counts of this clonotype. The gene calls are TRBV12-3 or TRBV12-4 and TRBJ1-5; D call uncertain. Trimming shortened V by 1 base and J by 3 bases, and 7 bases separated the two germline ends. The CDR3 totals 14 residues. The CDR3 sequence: CASSLGNTNQPQHF. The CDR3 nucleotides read TGTGCCAGCAGTTTAGGGAACACCAATCAGCCCCAGCATTTT.

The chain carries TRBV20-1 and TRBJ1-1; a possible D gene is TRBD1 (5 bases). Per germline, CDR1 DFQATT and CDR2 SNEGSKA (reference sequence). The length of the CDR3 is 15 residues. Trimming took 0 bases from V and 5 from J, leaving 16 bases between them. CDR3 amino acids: CSARDLEGLRTEAFF. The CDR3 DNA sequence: TGCAGTGCTAGAGATCTTGAGGGGTTGAGGACTGAAGCTTTCTTT.

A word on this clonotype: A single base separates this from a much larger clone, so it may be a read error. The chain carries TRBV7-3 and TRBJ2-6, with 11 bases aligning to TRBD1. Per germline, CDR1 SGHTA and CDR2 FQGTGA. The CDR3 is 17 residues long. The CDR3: CANSFGTGGSGANVLTF. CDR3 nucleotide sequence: TGTGCCAACAGCTTCGGGACAGGGGGCTCTGGGGCCAACGTCCTGACTTTC.

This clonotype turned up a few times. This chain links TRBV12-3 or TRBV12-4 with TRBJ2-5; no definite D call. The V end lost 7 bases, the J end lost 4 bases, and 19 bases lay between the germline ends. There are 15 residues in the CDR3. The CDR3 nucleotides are TGTGCCAGCATGTCCCCCACCCGCGCTGGAGAGACCCAGTACTTC. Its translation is CASMSPTRAGETQYF.

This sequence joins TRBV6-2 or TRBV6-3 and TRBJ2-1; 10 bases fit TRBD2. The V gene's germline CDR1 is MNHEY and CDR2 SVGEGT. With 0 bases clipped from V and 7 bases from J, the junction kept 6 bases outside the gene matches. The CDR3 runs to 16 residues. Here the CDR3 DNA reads TGTGCCAGCAGTTACTCCGGGACTAGCGTCAGAAATGAGCAGTTCTTC. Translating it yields CASSYSGTSVRNEQFF.

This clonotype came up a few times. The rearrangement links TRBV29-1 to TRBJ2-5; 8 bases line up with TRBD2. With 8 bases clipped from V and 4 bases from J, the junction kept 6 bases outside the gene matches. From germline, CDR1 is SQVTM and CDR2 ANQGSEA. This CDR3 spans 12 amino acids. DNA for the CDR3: TGCAGCCACCGGGAGGGTCCAGAGACCCAGTACTTC. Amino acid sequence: CSHREGPETQYF.

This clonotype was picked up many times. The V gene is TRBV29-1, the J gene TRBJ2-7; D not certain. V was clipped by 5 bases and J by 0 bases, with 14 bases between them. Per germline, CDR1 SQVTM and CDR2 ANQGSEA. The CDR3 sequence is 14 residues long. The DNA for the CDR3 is TGCAGCGTTTCTCCCGGGTTACACTCCTACGAGCAGTACTTC. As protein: CSVSPGLHSYEQYF.

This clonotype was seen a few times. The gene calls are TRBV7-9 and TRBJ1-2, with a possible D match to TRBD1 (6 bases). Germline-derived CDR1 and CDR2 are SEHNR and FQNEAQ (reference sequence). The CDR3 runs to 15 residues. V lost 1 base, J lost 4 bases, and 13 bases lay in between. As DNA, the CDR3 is TGTGCCAGCAGCTTAGTGCCAGGGGAGCTCTATGGCTACACCTTC. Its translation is CASSLVPGELYGYTF. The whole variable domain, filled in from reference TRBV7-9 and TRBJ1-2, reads DTGVSQNPRHKITKRGQNVTFRCDPISEHNRLYWYRQTLGQGPEFLTYFQNEAQLEKSRLLSDRFSAERPKGSFSTLEIQRTEQGDSAMYLCASSLVPGELYGYTFGSGTRLTVV.